The 27 T cell receptor beta chains below were found in one sample sequenced in a study of blood T cell repertoires in COVID-19. The repertoire was sequenced with immunoSEQ multiplex PCR; TCRdb's copy has only in-frame clones and lacks some. The sample lists a few hundred thousand clones, around 83% occurring once. The sample was PBMCs or T cells enriched from blood (not recorded which). The receptors were sampled from a woman in her fifties or sixties who had been exposed to COVID-19.

The gene calls are TRBV6-2 or TRBV6-3 and TRBJ2-5, with 7 bases that match TRBD1. Germline CDR1 and CDR2: MNHEY and SVGEGT. This CDR3 has 18 amino acids. V lost 4 bases and J lost 2; bases outside the gene matches: 16. The CDR3: CASSSPWLRGGPQETQYF. The CDR3 nucleotides read TGTGCCAGCAGTTCCCCTTGGCTGAGAGGGGGCCCACAAGAGACCCAGTACTTC.

The gene calls are TRBV6-2 or TRBV6-3 and TRBJ2-1; D unclear. Looked up from germline, CDR1 is MNHEY and CDR2 is SVGEGT. This CDR3 comprises 16 residues. Trimming took 2 bases from V and 0 from J, leaving 11 bases between them. CDR3 DNA sequence: TGTGCCAGCAGTTACCCTGCTGCGAGCTCCTACAATGAGCAGTTCTTC. This codes for CASSYPAASSYNEQFF.

The CDR3 is CASRKQGIAGELFF. The CDR3 DNA follows: TGTGCCAGCAGGAAACAGGGGATCGCCGGGGAGCTGTTTTTT. The chain recombines TRBV25-1 with TRBJ2-2; 7 bases line up with TRBD1. There are 14 residues in the CDR3. Germline CDR1 is MGHDK and CDR2 is SYGVNS. Germline trimming cut 6 bases from V and 6 bases from J; bases unmatched to any gene: 7.

This clone appeared a single time. The chain joins TRBV15 to TRBJ2-3, with a weak D call TRBD2 (6 bases). Germline-derived CDR1 and CDR2 are LNHNV and YYDKDF (reference sequence). Deletions cut 1 base from V and 2 bases from J, with 13 bases between. CDR3 length: 16 residues. DNA for the CDR3: TGTGCCACCAGCAGAGGGGGGACTCGTAACACAGATACGCAGTATTTT. Its translation is CATSRGGTRNTDTQYF.

This clone was seen only once. The chain carries TRBV5-1 and TRBJ1-3; D remains ambiguous. The CDR3 contains 15 residues. The V and J ends lost 4 bases and 1 base respectively, with 12 bases between them. Germline V CDR1 and CDR2: SGHRS, YFSETQ. The CDR3 region has the DNA TGCGCCAGCAGCCTGGCGGGGTTTTCTGGAAACACCATATATTTT. Its translation: CASSLAGFSGNTIYF.

The V and J genes are TRBV6-6 and TRBJ1-2, with 7 bases fitting TRBD1. Germline-derived CDR1 and CDR2 are MNHNY and SVGAGI (reference sequence). V lost 5 bases, J lost 0 bases, and 3 bases stayed unmatched. The CDR3 has 14 residues. CDR3 residues: CASSQTGSNYGYTF. CDR3 DNA sequence: TGTGCCAGCAGTCAGACAGGGTCTAACTATGGCTACACCTTC.

The rearrangement links TRBV2 to TRBJ2-3; the match to TRBD1 covers 7 bases. The CDR3 is made up of 15 amino acids. Germline-derived CDR1 and CDR2 are SNHLY and FYNNEI. V was clipped by 7 bases and J by 4 bases; unmatched bases: 11. This CDR3 reads CASNRLRGRADTQYF. CDR3 in DNA: TGTGCCAGCAATCGTTTAAGGGGGCGCGCAGATACGCAGTATTTT.

This clone occurred a few times. This rearrangement joins TRBV7-8 to TRBJ2-3; TRBD2 matches 11 bases. This CDR3 is 16 amino acids long. Germline trimming cut 5 bases from V and 2 bases from J; bases unmatched to any gene: 6. Germline CDR1 is SGHVS and CDR2 is FQNEAQ. CDR3 nucleotides: TGTGCCAGCAGCCCCCTAGCGGGGGGACCCACAGATACGCAGTATTTT. Encoded protein: CASSPLAGGPTDTQYF.

The table lists this clone with a count of one. The chain joins TRBV15 to TRBJ1-1; 9 nucleotides match TRBD1. J gave up 5 bases and V 0 bases, and 16 bases lay outside the gene matches. The germline V gene has CDR1 LNHNV and CDR2 YYDKDF (reference sequence). The CDR3 consists of 19 residues. The CDR3 DNA sequence: TGTGCCACCAGCAGAGACGGGGGACAGGGCGGGGTGACTAGGACTGAAGCTTTCTTT. Translated, it gives CATSRDGGQGGVTRTEAFF.

V and J are TRBV7-3 and TRBJ1-1; a weak D match, TRBD1 (6 bases). Germline-derived CDR1 and CDR2 are SGHTA and FQGTGA. This CDR3 is built from 14 residues. Trimming cost V 2 bases and J 5 bases, with 12 bases left between them. CDR3 in DNA: TGTGCCAGCAGCTTAGGCGGCAGGGGAACTGAAGCTTTCTTT. Protein sequence: CASSLGGRGTEAFF.

This chain uses TRBV27 with TRBJ1-4; weak D call: TRBD1 (5 bases). The V end lost 8 bases, the J end lost 7 bases, and 20 bases lay between the germline ends. CDR3 length: 15 residues. Germline-derived CDR1 and CDR2 are MNHEY and SMNVEV (reference sequence). The CDR3 bases are TGTGCCAGCGGTAACCCTGGGAGGGGAGGTGAAAAACTGTTTTTT. This sequence encodes CASGNPGRGGEKLFF.

This clone was detected a few times. The rearrangement joins TRBV28 to TRBJ1-2; D gene ambiguous. V was clipped by 5 bases and J by 3 bases, with 16 bases between them. The CDR3 is 15 amino acids. Germline-derived CDR1 and CDR2 are MDHEN and SYDVKM. The CDR3 here is CASSPATEGDYGYTF. CDR3 coding DNA: TGTGCCAGCAGTCCTGCAACGGAGGGTGACTATGGCTACACCTTC.

This chain joins TRBV3-1 (or the pseudogene TRBV3-2) and TRBJ1-2, with no clear D. Trimming removed 1 base at V and 5 bases at J, with 14 bases between. The germline gives CDR1 LGHDT, CDR2 YNNKEL (reference sequence). The CDR3 consists of 15 residues. CDR3 residues: CASSQGGGVGYGYTF. DNA for the CDR3: TGTGCCAGCAGCCAAGGGGGAGGAGTAGGGTATGGCTACACCTTC.

In nucleotides, the CDR3 is TGCGCCAGCAGTCAGGAGGGATGGTCCGGCTACACCTTC. It specifies CASSQEGWSGYTF. This chain links TRBV5-1 with TRBJ1-2; D uncertain. The CDR3 runs to 13 residues. Trimming removed 5 bases at V and 8 bases at J, with 16 bases between. From germline, CDR1 is SGHRS and CDR2 YFSETQ.

The chain carries TRBV18 and TRBJ2-3; D perhaps matches TRBD1 (6 bases). With 2 bases removed from V and 1 base from J, the gap between germline ends came to 10 bases. Germline V gene lookup returns CDR1 KGHSH and CDR2 LQKENI. The CDR3 contains 15 residues. The CDR3 sequence is CASSPGGSRTDTQYF. The CDR3 DNA reads as TGTGCCAGCTCACCAGGGGGCTCTCGCACAGATACGCAGTATTTT.

V usage is TRBV4-1 and J usage is TRBJ1-2; D gene unclear. There are 14 residues in the CDR3. The germline V gene has CDR1 MGHRA and CDR2 YSYEKL. Trimming stripped 1 base from V and 1 base from J, with 7 bases between. CDR3 nucleotide sequence: TGCGCCAGCAGCCAAGGAACAGTTAACTATGGCTACACCTTC. This encodes CASSQGTVNYGYTF.

This rearrangement joins TRBV7-9 to TRBJ2-7, with a weak D call TRBD1 (5 bases). The germline V gene encodes CDR1 SEHNR and CDR2 FQNEAQ (reference sequence). The germline V and J ends were trimmed by 1 base and 2 bases, with 6 bases remaining between them. The CDR3 contains 13 residues. The CDR3, as DNA: TGTGCCAGCAGCTTAGGGACAACCTACGAGCAGTACTTC. Its translation is CASSLGTTYEQYF.

The J gene is TRBJ1-6, the V gene TRBV3-1 (or the pseudogene TRBV3-2); possibly TRBD1 for D (5 bases). Looked up from germline, CDR1 is LGHDT and CDR2 is YNNKEL (reference sequence). This CDR3 has 16 amino acids. Trimming took off 4 bases at V and 7 bases at J, with 17 bases between the two ends. The CDR3 region has the DNA TGTGCCAGCAGCCCCCTAAGGGGCCCAACCAATTCACCCCTCCACTTT. It specifies CASSPLRGPTNSPLHF.

This clone was counted between two and nine times. The chain combines TRBV19 with TRBJ1-5, with TRBD1 matching 8 bases. Trimming removed 5 bases from V and 7 bases from J; junction bases left unmatched: 10. Germline CDR1 reads LNHDA; CDR2 reads SQIVND (reference sequence). The CDR3 sequence is 15 residues long. This CDR3 is CASSATTGEHQPQHF. The CDR3 coding sequence is TGTGCCAGTAGTGCCACGACAGGGGAGCACCAGCCCCAGCATTTT. Supplemented by reference TRBV19 and TRBJ1-5, the full variable domain reads DGGITQSPKYLFRKEGQNVTLSCEQNLNHDAMYWYRQDPGQGLRLIYYSQIVNDFQKGDIAEGYSVSREKKESFPLTVTSAQKNPTAFYLCASSATTGEHQPQHFGDGTRLSIL.

V and J are TRBV6-5 and TRBJ1-1, with TRBD1 matching 8 bases. The germline CDR1 and CDR2 sequences are MNHEY and SVGAGI. The CDR3 loop spans 15 amino acids. The trim removed 7 bases at V and 6 bases at J, leaving 13 bases unmatched. CDR3 DNA: TGTGCCAGCATGAGGGGGACAGGCCAGGTTTCTGAAGCTTTCTTT. Amino acid sequence: CASMRGTGQVSEAFF.

The rearrangement uses TRBV4-2 and TRBJ1-1; 9 bases align to TRBD1. CDR3 length: 16 residues. Trimming took 1 base from V and 1 from J; bases not matched to a gene: 4. The germline V gene encodes CDR1 LGHNA and CDR2 YNFKEQ. The chain's CDR3 is CASSQGQGGRNTEAFF. In DNA form, the CDR3 reads TGTGCCAGCAGCCAAGGACAGGGGGGCCGGAACACTGAAGCTTTCTTT.

The gene calls are TRBV7-9 and TRBJ1-2; D is unclear. V was clipped by 5 bases and J by 9 bases, with 13 bases between them. The CDR3 is 12 amino acids. Germline lookup yields CDR1 SEHNR and CDR2 FQNEAQ (reference sequence). In DNA, the CDR3 is TGTGCCAGCAGCCCAGAAGAAGTCCGCTACACCTTC. Its protein product is CASSPEEVRYTF.

The chain employs TRBV5-4 and TRBJ2-7, with D unclear. This CDR3 is 11 amino acids long. Germline CDR1 reads SGHNT; CDR2 reads YYREEE (reference sequence). V lost 4 bases, J lost 5 bases, and 7 bases lay in between. CDR3 nucleotide sequence: TGTGCCAGCAGCACCCGCGACGAGCAGTACTTC. Protein product: CASSTRDEQYF.

Only one count was recorded for this clone. The genes are TRBV21-1 and TRBJ1-2. TRBV21-1 is an annotated pseudogene. The CDR3 consists of 15 residues. CDR3 residues: CASSSPTGVNLAFTF. CDR3 sequence (DNA): TGTGCCAGCAGCTCCCCTACCGGGGTCAACCTGGCTTTCACCTTC.

The chain recombines TRBV7-2 with TRBJ1-1, with TRBD1 as a possible D gene (6 bases). Trimming pared 4 bases from V and 4 bases from J, leaving 19 bases between. The CDR3 is 16 amino acids. Germline V CDR1 and CDR2: SGHTA, FQGNSA. The CDR3, as DNA: TGTGCCAGCAGCTGGGGGCCCACTAGGACAATCACTGAAGCTTTCTTT. As protein: CASSWGPTRTITEAFF.

Turning to this clone: A much larger clone lies one base from this, so it may be a read error. The V gene is TRBV5-6, the J gene TRBJ1-1, with TRBD1 identical over 9 bases. Germline V gene data show CDR1 as SGHDT and CDR2 as YYEEEE. J lost 1 base, V lost 3 bases, and 1 base had no gene match. This CDR3 spans 14 amino acids. The CDR3, as DNA: TGTGCCAGCAGCTGGGGACAGGGGAACACTGAAGCTTTCTTT. This encodes CASSWGQGNTEAFF.

The chain carries TRBV11-2 and TRBJ2-3; 7 bases align to TRBD1. Germline CDR1 SGHAT, CDR2 FQNNGV. J was trimmed by 4 bases and V by 4 bases; bases with no gene match: 11. The CDR3 loop spans 16 amino acids. DNA of the CDR3: TGTGCCAGCAGCTCCCATAGGACAGGTTCAGCAGATACGCAGTATTTT. It is translated as CASSSHRTGSADTQYF. The entire variable domain, with the rest obtained from reference TRBV11-2 and TRBJ2-3, is as follows: EAGVAQSPRYKIIEKRQSVAFWCNPISGHATLYWYQQILGQGPKLLIQFQNNGVVDDSQLPKDRFSAERLKGVDSTLKIQPAKLEDSAVYLCASSSHRTGSADTQYFGPGTRLTVL.